Each of the 17 T cell receptor beta chains below was sequenced from the same sample in a study of blood T cell repertoires in COVID-19. The protocol was immunoSEQ multiplex PCR, while the TCRdb copy is restricted to in-frame clones and leaves out a portion. The table shows about 260,000 clones, with approximately 89% occurring only once. Sample: peripheral blood. Receptor source: a woman aged 50 to 60 with acute or convalescent COVID-19.

A single count supports this clone. The CDR3 reads CASSPTWGGAYGYTF. DNA of the CDR3: TGCGCCAGCAGCCCCACCTGGGGAGGGGCCTATGGCTACACCTTC. V usage is TRBV4-1 and J usage is TRBJ1-2, with D possibly matching TRBD1 (5 bases). CDR1 and CDR2 from the germline V gene are MGHRA and YSYEKL. This CDR3 is built from 15 residues. V shed 4 bases and J shed 4 bases, with 16 bases lying between them.

This chain connects TRBV7-9 to TRBJ2-7; 7 positions agree with TRBD1. With V trimmed by 4 bases and J by 0 bases, 6 bases remained unmatched. The germline V gene encodes CDR1 SEHNR and CDR2 FQNEAQ (reference sequence). The CDR3 loop spans 15 amino acids. CDR3 protein: CASSSPTGSSYEQYF. CDR3 nucleotides: TGTGCCAGCAGCTCACCGACAGGGAGCTCCTACGAGCAGTACTTC.

The V call is TRBV5-1, the J call TRBJ1-5; 12 positions agree with TRBD1. The ends lost 4 bases at V and 6 bases at J; junction bases unmatched: 2. Germline V gene data show CDR1 as SGHRS and CDR2 as YFSETQ. CDR3 size: 14 residues. CDR3 nucleotide sequence: TGCGCCAGCAGCCCGGGACAGGGGGCTCAGCCCCAGCATTTT. Its protein product is CASSPGQGAQPQHF.

The chain carries TRBV27 and TRBJ2-1, with TRBD2 identical over 7 bases. The CDR3 contains 13 residues. CDR1 MNHEY and CDR2 SMNVEV come from the germline V gene (reference sequence). V lost 5 bases, J lost 9 bases, and 7 bases stayed unmatched. CDR3: CASSLGLVSEQFF. Here the CDR3 DNA reads TGTGCCAGCAGTCTTGGACTAGTTAGTGAGCAGTTCTTC.

This sequence joins TRBV29-1 and TRBJ2-6, with D possibly being TRBD1 (5 bases). The length of the CDR3 is 13 residues. V was cut by 7 bases and J by 0 bases, with 7 bases left in between. Germline-derived CDR1 and CDR2 are SQVTM and ANQGSEA. The CDR3 spells CSAGASGANVLTF. In nucleotides, the CDR3 is TGCAGCGCTGGGGCCTCTGGGGCCAACGTCCTGACTTTC. Drawing the rest from reference TRBV29-1 and TRBJ2-6, the complete variable domain is SAVISQKPSRDICQRGTSLTIQCQVDSQVTMMFWYRQQPGQSLTLIATANQGSEATYESGFVIDKFPISRPNLTFSTLTVSNMSPEDSSIYLCSAGASGANVLTFGAGSRLTVL.

Remarks on this clone: One junction end does not reproduce the germline sequence, and a read error may be involved. The J gene is TRBJ1-5, the V gene TRBV6-1, with TRBD1 identical over 7 bases. The CDR3 is 13 residues long. The germline V gene has CDR1 MNHNS and CDR2 SASEGT. The CDR3 coding sequence is TGTGCCAGCAGTGAAGCGCCAAGGGACAGCCCGTATTTT. It translates to CASSEAPRDSPYF.

The chain recombines TRBV29-1 with TRBJ2-5, with TRBD2 identical over 14 bases. This CDR3 region has 16 residues. Germline V gene sequence: CDR1 SQVTM, CDR2 ANQGSEA. After removal of 6 bases from V and 5 bases from J, the junction contained 11 bases not matched to a gene. The CDR3 DNA reads TGCAGCGTACTCGGGACTAGCGGGAGAGGGTGGGAGACCCAGTACTTC. The encoded protein is CSVLGTSGRGWETQYF.

The V call is TRBV29-1, the J call TRBJ1-5, with D possibly being TRBD1 (5 bases). Per the germline V gene, CDR1 is SQVTM and CDR2 is ANQGSEA. The V gene lost 7 bases and the J gene lost 5 bases, with 15 bases spanning the gap. The CDR3 consists of 13 residues. DNA for the CDR3: TGCAGCGCCCGGTGGGGGAGGGATCAGCCCCAGCATTTT. Its translation is CSARWGRDQPQHF.

In its sample, this clone was seen once. The rearrangement uses TRBV7-9 and TRBJ2-5; 9 nucleotides agree with TRBD1. Germline trimming cut 5 bases from V and 4 bases from J; bases unmatched to any gene: 2. This CDR3 comprises 13 residues. CDR1 SEHNR and CDR2 FQNEAQ come from the germline V gene (reference sequence). DNA for the CDR3: TGTGCCAGCAGCCCGGGACAGGGAGAGACCCAGTACTTC. It yields the protein CASSPGQGETQYF.

The chain carries TRBV6-1 and TRBJ1-2; D perhaps matches TRBD1 (5 bases). Trimming pared 2 bases from V and 6 bases from J, leaving 13 bases between. The CDR3 length is 14 residues. Germline V gene lookup returns CDR1 MNHNS and CDR2 SASEGT. The CDR3 nucleotides are TGTGCCAGCAGTGAATGGGGCAGGGAAGATGGCTACACCTTC. It encodes CASSEWGREDGYTF.

This chain connects TRBV5-8 to TRBJ2-3; the match to TRBD2 covers 9 bases. Germline CDR1 and CDR2: SGHTS and YDEGEE. The CDR3 runs to 13 residues. V was pared by 4 bases and J by 14 bases, with 11 bases of the junction left unmatched. CDR3 sequence reads: CASSRGTSSSSYF. The CDR3 nucleotides read TGTGCCAGCAGCCGTGGGACTAGCAGTTCGTCGTATTTT.

The chain is built from TRBV15 and TRBJ1-5; D is unresolved. Germline CDR1 reads LNHNV; CDR2 reads YYDKDF (reference sequence). CDR3 length equals 14 residues. Trimming stripped 1 base from V and 6 bases from J, with 10 bases between. CDR3 sequence: CATSRVSPGQPQHF. The CDR3 bases are TGTGCCACCAGCAGAGTGAGTCCGGGTCAGCCCCAGCATTTT.

The rearrangement joins TRBV21-1 to TRBJ1-6; TRBD1, the table's D call, was not compared with the DNA. TRBV21-1 is recorded as a pseudogene. The CDR3 has 18 residues. DNA for the CDR3: TGTGCCAGCAGCAAAACCAAACAGGGGACCGATTATAATTCACCCCTCCACTTT. This encodes CASSKTKQGTDYNSPLHF.

The rearrangement uses TRBV24-1 and TRBJ2-3; 10 bases line up with TRBD2. The ends lost 4 bases at V and 0 bases at J; junction bases unmatched: 6. Germline assignment: CDR1 KGHDR and CDR2 SFDVKD. There are 17 residues in the CDR3. The CDR3 loop reads CATSDTLAGPSTDTQYF. The CDR3 DNA reads as TGTGCCACCAGTGACACACTAGCGGGACCTAGCACAGATACGCAGTATTTT.

The chain is built from TRBV5-1 and TRBJ1-4; TRBD1 might be the D (6 bases). The CDR3 covers 14 residues. V lost 0 bases and J lost 8, with 11 bases in between. Germline loops: CDR1 SGHRS, CDR2 YFSETQ. The CDR3, as DNA: TGCGCCAGCAGCTTGGGGGACATGGGGGAAAAACTGTTTTTT. Its translation: CASSLGDMGEKLFF. The full variable domain, with the rest looked up from reference TRBV5-1 and TRBJ1-4, is KAGVTQTPRYLIKTRGQQVTLSCSPISGHRSVSWYQQTPGQGLQFLFEYFSETQRNKGNFPGRFSGRQFSNSRSEMNVSTLELGDSALYLCASSLGDMGEKLFFGSGTQLSVL.

The chain carries TRBV9 and TRBJ2-3; TRBD2 agrees at 9 bases. The CDR3 extends over 16 amino acids. The germline V gene encodes CDR1 SGDLS and CDR2 YYNGEE. J gave up 4 bases and V 2 bases, and 8 bases lay outside the gene matches. CDR3 in amino acids: CASSVASGLAADTQYF. DNA of the CDR3: TGTGCCAGCAGCGTCGCGTCGGGACTAGCTGCAGATACGCAGTATTTT.

This rearrangement joins TRBV6-5 to TRBJ1-2, with D possibly matching TRBD1 (5 bases). The CDR3 extends over 13 amino acids. Germline values: CDR1 MNHEY, CDR2 SVGAGI. Between the trimmed V and J ends, which lost 6 bases and 7 bases, there was a span of 15 bases. The CDR3 loop reads CASSESRGFGYTF. The CDR3, as DNA: TGTGCCAGCAGCGAGTCGCGGGGGTTTGGCTACACCTTC.